This TCR beta chain was sequenced for a study of CXCR3-negative and CXCR3-positive naive CD8 T cells. Germline V gene data show CDR1 as SGHAT and CDR2 as FQNNGV. The CDR3 has 18 amino acids. It was by 5' RACE with UMI labels that the TRB cDNA libraries were prepared. TCRdb re-called the 5' RACE reads; one entry per CDR3 protein, DNA not given. This sample's clone table lists 130,000 or so distinct CDR3 sequences. The chain carries TRBV11-2 and TRBJ2-2; the D call from TCRdb, TRBD2, cannot be confirmed without DNA. The sample consisted of naive CXCR3- CD8+ T cells from blood. The subset here: CD45RO-CCR7+CD27+CD95- naive CD8+ T cells lacking CXCR3 (TNR3-). The origin of this receptor is a human donor in good health. Some clones in this sample may be carry-over from other donors' samples. The CDR3 sequence: CASSPDLLAGVNTGELFF.